This T cell receptor beta chain was identified during a study of blood T cell repertoires in COVID-19. The overall study: Samples of COVID-19 (acute and convalescent) were obtained from the United States, Italy and Spain. In each case, the material was cDNA or gDNA derived from T cells, B-cell-depleted T cells, or PBMCs.

This clone was counted many times. In the authors' workflow: Researchers report that nucleated cell counts were estimated from reference gene primer amplification. The data were produced by immunoSEQ multiplex PCR, yet TCRdb's version contains in-frame clones alone and is incomplete. The V and J calls and clone size come from that table; D and trimming were worked out from the DNA. Of fewer than 500,000 clones listed, around 87% are singletons. The receptor was derived from a woman aged 30 to 39 with acute COVID-19. The sequenced material came from PBMCs or T cells enriched from blood (not recorded which).

CDR3 sequence: CASRRGQGNNEKLFF. CDR3 coding DNA: TGTGCCAGCAGACGCGGACAGGGTAATAATGAAAAACTGTTTTTT. V is TRBV6-5 and J is TRBJ1-4; 8 positions agree with TRBD1. The CDR3 runs 15 residues. Germline CDR1 and CDR2: MNHEY and SVGAGI. After removal of 6 bases from V and 4 bases from J, the junction contained 7 bases not matched to a gene.